Included here is one T cell receptor beta chain sequence, with context. The antigen remains unidentified. This sample stems from a study of early T cells in non-severe SARS-CoV-2 infection. On the study more broadly: Unpaired chains resulted from sequencing bulk RNA of unsorted whole blood.

Study findings and constraints: Matching against VDJdb likely underestimated virus-specific expansions, favoring anti-spike CD8.

The CDR3 consists of 12 residues. Germline assignment: CDR1 GTSNPN and CDR2 SVGIG (reference sequence). The V and J ends lost 2 bases and 6 bases respectively, with 11 bases between them. The TCR library protocol was used to attach unique molecular identifiers. These identifiers were attached to individual cDNA molecules. TCRdb called the 5' RACE reads again in MiXCR, with one record for every CDR3 protein. The sample lists 55,000 to 65,000 distinct CDR3 sequences; under 10% were seen once. This sequence was found in an adult who was a healthcare worker with PCR-confirmed SARS-CoV-2 infection or an uninfected control (not recorded which). J is TRBJ2-7 and V is TRBV30, with D maybe TRBD2 (6 bases). Sequenced sample: whole blood. CDR3 nucleotides: TGTGCCTGGAGTCCTGGGACTTTCGAGCAGTACTTC. Residues: CAWSPGTFEQYF.